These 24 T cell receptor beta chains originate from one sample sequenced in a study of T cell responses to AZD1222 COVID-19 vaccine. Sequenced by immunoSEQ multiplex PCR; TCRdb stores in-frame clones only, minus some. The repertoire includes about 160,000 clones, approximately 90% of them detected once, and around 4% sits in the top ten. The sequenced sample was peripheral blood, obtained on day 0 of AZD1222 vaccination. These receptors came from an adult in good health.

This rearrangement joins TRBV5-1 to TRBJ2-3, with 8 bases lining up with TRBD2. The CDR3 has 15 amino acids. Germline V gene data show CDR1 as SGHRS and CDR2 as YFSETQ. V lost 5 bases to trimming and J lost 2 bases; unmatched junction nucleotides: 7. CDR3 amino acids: CASRRGEGLTDTQYF. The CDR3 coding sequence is TGCGCCAGCAGGCGGGGGGAGGGACTCACAGATACGCAGTATTTT.

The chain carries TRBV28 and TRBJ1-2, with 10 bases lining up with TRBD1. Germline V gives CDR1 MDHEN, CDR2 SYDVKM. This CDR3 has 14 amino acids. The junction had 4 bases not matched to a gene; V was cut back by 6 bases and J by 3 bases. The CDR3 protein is CASRTGTGDYGYTF. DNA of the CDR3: TGTGCCAGCAGAACCGGGACAGGGGACTATGGCTACACCTTC.

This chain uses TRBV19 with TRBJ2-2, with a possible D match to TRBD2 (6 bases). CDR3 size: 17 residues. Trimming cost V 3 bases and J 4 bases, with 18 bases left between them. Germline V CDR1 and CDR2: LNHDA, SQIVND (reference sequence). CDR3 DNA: TGTGCCAGTAGTATGGCGGGGCTGACAGCCGGCACCGGGGAGCTGTTTTTT. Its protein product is CASSMAGLTAGTGELFF.

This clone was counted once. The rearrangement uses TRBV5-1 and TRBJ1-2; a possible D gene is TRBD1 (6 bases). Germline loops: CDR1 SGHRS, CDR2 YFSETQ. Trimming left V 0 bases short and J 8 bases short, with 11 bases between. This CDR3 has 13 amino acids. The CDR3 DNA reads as TGCGCCAGCAGCTTGGTTGGAGGGGGAGGCTACACCTTC. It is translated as CASSLVGGGGYTF.

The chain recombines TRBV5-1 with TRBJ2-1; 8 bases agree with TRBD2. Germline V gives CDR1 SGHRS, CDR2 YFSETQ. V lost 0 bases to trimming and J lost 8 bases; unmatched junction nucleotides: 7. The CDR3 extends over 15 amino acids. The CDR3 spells CASSLVTGGPHEQFF. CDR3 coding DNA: TGCGCCAGCAGCTTGGTTACGGGAGGGCCCCATGAGCAGTTCTTC.

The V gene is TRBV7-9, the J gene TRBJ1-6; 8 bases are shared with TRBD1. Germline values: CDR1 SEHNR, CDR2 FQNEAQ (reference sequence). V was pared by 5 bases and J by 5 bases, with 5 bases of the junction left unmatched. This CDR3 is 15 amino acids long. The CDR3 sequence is CASSKGGQDNSPLHF. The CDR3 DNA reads TGTGCCAGCAGCAAAGGGGGACAGGATAATTCACCCCTCCACTTT.

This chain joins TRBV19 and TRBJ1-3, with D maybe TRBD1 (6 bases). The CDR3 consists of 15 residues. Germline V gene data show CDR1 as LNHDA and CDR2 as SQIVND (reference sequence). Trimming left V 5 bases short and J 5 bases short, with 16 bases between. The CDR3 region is CASSYSEGGRNTIYF. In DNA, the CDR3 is TGTGCCAGTAGTTACTCGGAGGGGGGCCGAAACACCATATATTTT.

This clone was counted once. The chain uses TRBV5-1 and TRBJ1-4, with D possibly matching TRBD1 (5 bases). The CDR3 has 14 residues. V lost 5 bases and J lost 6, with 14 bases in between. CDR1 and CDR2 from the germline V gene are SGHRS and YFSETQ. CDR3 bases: TGCGCCAGCAGTGGGGGATCTGCATATGAAAAACTGTTTTTT. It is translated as CASSGGSAYEKLFF.

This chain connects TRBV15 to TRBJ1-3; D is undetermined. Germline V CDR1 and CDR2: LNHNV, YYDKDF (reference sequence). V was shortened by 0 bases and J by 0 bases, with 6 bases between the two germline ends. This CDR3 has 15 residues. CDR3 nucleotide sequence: TGTGCCACCAGCAGAGATGTGAGCTCTGGAAACACCATATATTTT. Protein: CATSRDVSSGNTIYF.

DNA for the CDR3: TGTGCCAGCAGCGCGACTGCAAACTGGGGGGGGCCGCTCGGCACAGATACGCAGTATTTT. Translating gives CASSATANWGGPLGTDTQYF. The V and J genes are TRBV9 and TRBJ2-3; maybe TRBD2 (7 bases). The CDR3 consists of 20 residues. The germline V gene encodes CDR1 SGDLS and CDR2 YYNGEE. The V and J ends lost 3 bases and 1 base respectively, with 27 bases between them.

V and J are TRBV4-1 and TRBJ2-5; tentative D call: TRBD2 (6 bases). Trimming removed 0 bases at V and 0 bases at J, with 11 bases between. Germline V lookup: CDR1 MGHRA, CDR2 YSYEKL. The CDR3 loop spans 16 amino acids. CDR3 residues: CASSQEASVNQETQYF. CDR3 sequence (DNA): TGCGCCAGCAGCCAAGAGGCTAGCGTAAACCAAGAGACCCAGTACTTC.

Here the CDR3 reads CASSLGQGFYGYTF. As DNA, the CDR3 is TGTGCCAGCAGCTTGGGACAGGGGTTTTATGGCTACACCTTC. The chain uses TRBV7-3 and TRBJ1-2; 10 positions match TRBD1. CDR1 and CDR2 (germline): SGHTA, FQGTGA. CDR3 size: 14 residues. V shed 3 bases and J 5 bases; nucleotides not matched to a gene: 3.

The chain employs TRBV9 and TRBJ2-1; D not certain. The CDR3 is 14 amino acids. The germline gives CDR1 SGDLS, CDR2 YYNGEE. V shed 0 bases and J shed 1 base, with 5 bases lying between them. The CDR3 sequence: CASSVVGSYNEQFF. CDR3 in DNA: TGTGCCAGCAGCGTAGTTGGATCCTACAATGAGCAGTTCTTC.

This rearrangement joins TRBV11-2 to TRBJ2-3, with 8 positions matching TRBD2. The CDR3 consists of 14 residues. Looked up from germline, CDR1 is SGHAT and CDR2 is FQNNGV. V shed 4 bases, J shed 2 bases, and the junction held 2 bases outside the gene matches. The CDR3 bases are TGTGCCAGCAGCTCGGGACTAGACACAGATACGCAGTATTTT. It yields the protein CASSSGLDTDTQYF.

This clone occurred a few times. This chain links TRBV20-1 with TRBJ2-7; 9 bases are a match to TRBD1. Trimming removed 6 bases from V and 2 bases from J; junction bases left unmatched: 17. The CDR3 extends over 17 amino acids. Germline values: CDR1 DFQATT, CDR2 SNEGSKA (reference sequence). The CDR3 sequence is CSASTATWGQGTYEQYF. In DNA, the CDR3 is TGCAGTGCGAGTACAGCGACGTGGGGACAGGGTACCTACGAGCAGTACTTC.

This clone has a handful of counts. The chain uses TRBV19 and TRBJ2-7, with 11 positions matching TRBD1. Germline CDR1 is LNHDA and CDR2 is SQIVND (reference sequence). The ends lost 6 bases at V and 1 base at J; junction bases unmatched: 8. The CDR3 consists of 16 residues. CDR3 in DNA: TGTGCCAGTAGCGCTTCCGGGACAGGGGGTTCCTACGAGCAGTACTTC. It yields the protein CASSASGTGGSYEQYF.

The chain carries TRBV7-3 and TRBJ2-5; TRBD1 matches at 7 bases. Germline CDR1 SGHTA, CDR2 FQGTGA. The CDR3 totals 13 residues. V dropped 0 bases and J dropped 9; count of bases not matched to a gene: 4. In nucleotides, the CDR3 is TGTGCCAGCAGCTTAACCCTACAGGGGCCCCAGTACTTC. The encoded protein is CASSLTLQGPQYF.

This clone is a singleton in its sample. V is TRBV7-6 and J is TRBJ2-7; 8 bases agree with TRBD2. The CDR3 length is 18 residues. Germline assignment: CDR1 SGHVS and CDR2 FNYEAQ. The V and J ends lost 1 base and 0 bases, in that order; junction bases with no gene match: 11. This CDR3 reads CASSLVGLAPFSSYEQYF. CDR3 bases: TGTGCCAGCAGCTTAGTTGGACTAGCTCCATTCTCCTCCTACGAGCAGTACTTC.

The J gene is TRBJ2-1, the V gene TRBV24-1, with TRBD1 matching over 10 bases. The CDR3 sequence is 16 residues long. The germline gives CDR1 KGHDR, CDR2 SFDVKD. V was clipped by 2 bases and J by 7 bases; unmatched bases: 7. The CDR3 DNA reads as TGTGCCACCAGTGATTCCCGACAGGGGGCGAGGAATGAGCAGTTCTTC. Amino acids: CATSDSRQGARNEQFF.

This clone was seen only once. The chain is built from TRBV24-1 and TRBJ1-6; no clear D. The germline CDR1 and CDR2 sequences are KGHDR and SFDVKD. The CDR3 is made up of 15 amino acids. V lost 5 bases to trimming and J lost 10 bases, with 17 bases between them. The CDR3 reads CATSAQARVESPLHF. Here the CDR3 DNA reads TGTGCCACCAGTGCCCAAGCCCGGGTGGAGTCACCCCTCCACTTT.

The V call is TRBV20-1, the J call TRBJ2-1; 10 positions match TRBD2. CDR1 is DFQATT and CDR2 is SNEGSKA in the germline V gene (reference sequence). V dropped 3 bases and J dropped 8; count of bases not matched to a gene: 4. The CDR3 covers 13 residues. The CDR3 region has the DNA TGCAGTGCTAGTACCGGACTAGCGGATGAGCAGTTCTTC. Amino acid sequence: CSASTGLADEQFF.

The CDR3 coding sequence is TGCGCCAGCAGCCACACAGGGGGGGGTTCGAGCGGGAGCTCCGATGAGCAGTTCTTC. This codes for CASSHTGGGSSGSSDEQFF. The rearrangement joins TRBV4-3 to TRBJ2-1, with D perhaps matching TRBD1 or TRBD2 (8 bases each). The V end lost 3 bases, the J end lost 8 bases, and 29 bases lay between the germline ends. This CDR3 comprises 19 residues. The germline gives CDR1 LGHNA, CDR2 YSLEER.

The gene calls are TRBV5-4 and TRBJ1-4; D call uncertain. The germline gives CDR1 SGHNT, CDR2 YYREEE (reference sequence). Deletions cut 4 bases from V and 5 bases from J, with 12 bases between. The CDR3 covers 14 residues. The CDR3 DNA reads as TGTGCCAGCAGCCTCCGGACTGACAATGAAAAACTGTTTTTT. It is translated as CASSLRTDNEKLFF.

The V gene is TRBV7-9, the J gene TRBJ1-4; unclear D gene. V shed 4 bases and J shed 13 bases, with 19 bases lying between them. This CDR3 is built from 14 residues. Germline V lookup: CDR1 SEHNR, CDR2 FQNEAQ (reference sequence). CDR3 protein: CASSWARVGSRLFF. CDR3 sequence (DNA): TGTGCCAGCAGCTGGGCGCGGGTTGGGAGTAGACTGTTTTTT.